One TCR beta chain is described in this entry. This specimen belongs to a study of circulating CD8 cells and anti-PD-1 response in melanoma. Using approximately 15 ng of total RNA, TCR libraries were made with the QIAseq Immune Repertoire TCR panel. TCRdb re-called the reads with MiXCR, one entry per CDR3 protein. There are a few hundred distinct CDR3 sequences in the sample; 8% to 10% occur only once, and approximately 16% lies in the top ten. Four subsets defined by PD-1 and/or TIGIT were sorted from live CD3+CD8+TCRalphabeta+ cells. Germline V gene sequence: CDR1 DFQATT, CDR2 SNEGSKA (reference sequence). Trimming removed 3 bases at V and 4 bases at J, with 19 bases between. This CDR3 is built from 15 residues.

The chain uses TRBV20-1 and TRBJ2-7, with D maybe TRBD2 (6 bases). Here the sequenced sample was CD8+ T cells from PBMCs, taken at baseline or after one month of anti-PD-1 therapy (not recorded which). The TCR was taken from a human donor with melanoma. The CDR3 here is CSASPRDWGGYEQYF. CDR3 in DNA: TGCAGTGCTAGCCCCCGGGACTGGGGTGGGTACGAGCAGTACTTC.